This T cell receptor beta chain was found in a study of blood T cells in healthy people across ages. Points from the study as a whole: Long-lived donors carried more naive CD4+ cells and greater diversity than aged donors. Per million T cells, the diversity of TCR beta decreased roughly linearly as age advanced.

Through a sample-barcoded 5' primer and a J-beta primer mix, a second PCR was run for about 6 to 11 cycles. Each CDR3 protein is one row after TCRdb ran MiXCR on the 5' RACE reads. This sample has 600,000 to 650,000 distinct CDR3 sequences, with around 54% found just once. Comment on this clonotype: Its antigen is not known.

The sequence was obtained from a man in his fifties or sixties in good health. The material sequenced was blood.

This CDR3 is CASRNIAELPTDTQYF. The DNA for the CDR3 is TGTGCCAGCAGGAATATAGCGGAGCTTCCCACAGATACGCAGTATTTT. The chain uses TRBV28 and TRBJ2-3; perhaps TRBD2 as D (6 bases). V lost 6 bases and J lost 2, with 18 bases in between. CDR1 is MDHEN and CDR2 is SYDVKM in the germline V gene. This CDR3 contains 16 residues.